Listed below are T cell receptor beta chains from one sample, sequenced in a study of blood T cell repertoires in COVID-19. The data were produced by immunoSEQ multiplex PCR, yet TCRdb's version contains in-frame clones alone and is incomplete. The table shows around 400,000 clones, with approximately 87% occurring only once. What was sequenced was peripheral blood. These receptors originate from a woman in her sixties with COVID-19, enrolled during active disease. Each CDR3 is given with its conserved first and last residue. Each record gives: D gene, CDR3 length, clone size, V gene, J gene, CDR3 protein, CDR3 DNA. The D gene is left open where the match is weak. A clone size is listed for some rows: how often the clone was seen (once, few, many), or a class if it is expanded.

D gene: -; CDR3 length: 15; clone size: -; V gene: TRBV7-9; J gene: TRBJ1-1; CDR3 protein: CASSPGGGGGTEAFF; CDR3 DNA: TGTGCCAGCAGCCCTGGAGGGGGAGGGGGCACTGAAGCTTTCTTT
D gene: -; CDR3 length: 14; clone size: -; V gene: TRBV6-5; J gene: TRBJ1-1; CDR3 protein: CASTEAGGVAEAFF; CDR3 DNA: TGTGCCAGCACCGAGGCAGGCGGGGTTGCTGAAGCTTTCTTT
D gene: -; CDR3 length: 14; clone size: -; V gene: TRBV18; J gene: TRBJ1-1; CDR3 protein: CASSPPGSNTEAFF; CDR3 DNA: TGTGCCAGCTCACCGCCCGGGTCGAACACTGAAGCTTTCTTT
D gene: -; CDR3 length: 15; clone size: -; V gene: TRBV9; J gene: TRBJ1-1; CDR3 protein: CASSVVGGGNTEAFF; CDR3 DNA: TGTGCCAGCAGCGTAGTTGGCGGGGGGAACACTGAAGCTTTCTTT
D gene: -; CDR3 length: 15; clone size: once; V gene: TRBV7-3; J gene: TRBJ1-1; CDR3 protein: CASSFGRGVNAEAFF; CDR3 DNA: TGTGCCAGCAGCTTTGGGCGCGGGGTAAACGCTGAAGCTTTCTTT
D gene: -; CDR3 length: 14; clone size: -; V gene: TRBV7-2; J gene: TRBJ2-2; CDR3 protein: CASSLQGLSGELFF; CDR3 DNA: TGTGCCAGCAGCTTGCAGGGGTTATCCGGGGAGCTGTTTTTT
D gene: TRBD1; CDR3 length: 14; clone size: -; V gene: TRBV6-1; J gene: TRBJ1-2; CDR3 protein: CASSDQGGDYGYTF; CDR3 DNA: TGTGCCAGCAGTGACCAGGGGGGCGACTATGGCTACACCTTC
D gene: -; CDR3 length: 12; clone size: -; V gene: TRBV25-1; J gene: TRBJ1-2; CDR3 protein: CASSEPTGPLTF; CDR3 DNA: TGTGCCAGCAGTGAACCAACAGGCCCCCTCACCTTC
D gene: -; CDR3 length: 16; clone size: -; V gene: TRBV5-4; J gene: TRBJ1-3; CDR3 protein: CASSSGSGRTGNTIYF; CDR3 DNA: TGTGCCAGCAGCTCGGGGTCCGGGCGTACTGGAAACACCATATATTTT
D gene: TRBD2; CDR3 length: 17; clone size: -; V gene: TRBV7-3; J gene: TRBJ2-3; CDR3 protein: CASSPRGSGGVRDTQYF; CDR3 DNA: TGTGCCAGCAGCCCTCGGGGTAGCGGGGGGGTGCGGGATACGCAGTATTTT
D gene: TRBD1; CDR3 length: 13; clone size: -; V gene: TRBV7-3; J gene: TRBJ2-1; CDR3 protein: CASSSTGNNEQFF; CDR3 DNA: TGTGCCAGCAGTTCGACAGGGAACAATGAGCAGTTCTTC
D gene: TRBD2; CDR3 length: 15; clone size: -; V gene: TRBV19; J gene: TRBJ2-1; CDR3 protein: CASRTGLASYNEQFF; CDR3 DNA: TGTGCCAGTAGGACCGGACTAGCGAGCTACAATGAGCAGTTCTTC
D gene: -; CDR3 length: 15; clone size: -; V gene: TRBV7-2; J gene: TRBJ2-2; CDR3 protein: CASSLGAANTGELFF; CDR3 DNA: TGTGCCAGCAGCTTAGGGGCAGCGAACACCGGGGAGCTGTTTTTT
D gene: -; CDR3 length: 13; clone size: -; V gene: TRBV7-3; J gene: TRBJ2-5; CDR3 protein: CASSRGQQETQYF; CDR3 DNA: TGTGCCAGCAGCAGAGGACAGCAAGAGACCCAGTACTTC
D gene: -; CDR3 length: 13; clone size: few; V gene: TRBV27; J gene: TRBJ1-1; CDR3 protein: CASSLRENTEAFF; CDR3 DNA: TGTGCCAGCAGTTTGAGGGAGAACACTGAAGCTTTCTTT
D gene: -; CDR3 length: 14; clone size: -; V gene: TRBV11-2; J gene: TRBJ1-1; CDR3 protein: CASSVDGSGTEAFF; CDR3 DNA: TGTGCCAGCAGCGTAGACGGGTCCGGCACTGAAGCTTTCTTT
D gene: TRBD1; CDR3 length: 14; clone size: -; V gene: TRBV6-4; J gene: TRBJ1-5; CDR3 protein: CASSSTGGVGPQHF; CDR3 DNA: TGTGCCAGCAGCAGCACAGGGGGCGTTGGGCCCCAGCATTTT
D gene: -; CDR3 length: 12; clone size: -; V gene: TRBV2; J gene: TRBJ1-2; CDR3 protein: CASRGLLRGYTF; CDR3 DNA: TGTGCCAGCAGAGGTCTCCTGCGGGGCTACACCTTC
D gene: -; CDR3 length: 13; clone size: -; V gene: TRBV7-3; J gene: TRBJ1-1; CDR3 protein: CASRLTANTEAFF; CDR3 DNA: TGTGCCAGCAGACTGACAGCGAACACTGAAGCTTTCTTT
D gene: -; CDR3 length: 15; clone size: -; V gene: TRBV7-2; J gene: TRBJ1-3; CDR3 protein: CASSSQALSGNTIYF; CDR3 DNA: TGTGCCAGCAGCTCGCAGGCTCTCTCTGGAAACACCATATATTTT
D gene: -; CDR3 length: 16; clone size: -; V gene: TRBV19; J gene: TRBJ1-2; CDR3 protein: CASSIAFSLDNYGYTF; CDR3 DNA: TGTGCCAGTAGTATAGCTTTTAGTCTAGACAACTATGGCTACACCTTC
D gene: -; CDR3 length: 15; clone size: -; V gene: TRBV7-3; J gene: TRBJ1-1; CDR3 protein: CASSLRGRENTEAFF; CDR3 DNA: TGTGCCAGCAGCTTAAGGGGCAGGGAGAACACTGAAGCTTTCTTT
D gene: TRBD1; CDR3 length: 16; clone size: -; V gene: TRBV7-3; J gene: TRBJ1-1; CDR3 protein: CASSSQGALPNTEAFF; CDR3 DNA: TGTGCCAGCAGCTCCCAGGGGGCCCTACCGAACACTGAAGCTTTCTTT
D gene: -; CDR3 length: 15; clone size: -; V gene: TRBV5-1; J gene: TRBJ2-5; CDR3 protein: CASSMGGQRQETQYF; CDR3 DNA: TGCGCCAGCAGCATGGGGGGACAGCGCCAAGAGACCCAGTACTTC
D gene: TRBD2; CDR3 length: 18; clone size: -; V gene: TRBV7-2; J gene: TRBJ2-3; CDR3 protein: CASSSPGLAGDFTDTQYF; CDR3 DNA: TGTGCCAGCAGCTCCCCGGGACTAGCGGGGGATTTCACAGATACGCAGTATTTT
D gene: -; CDR3 length: 13; clone size: -; V gene: TRBV5-1; J gene: TRBJ2-7; CDR3 protein: CASRQEISYEQYF; CDR3 DNA: TGCGCCAGCAGACAGGAGATCTCCTACGAGCAGTACTTC
D gene: TRBD1; CDR3 length: 15; clone size: -; V gene: TRBV19; J gene: TRBJ2-2; CDR3 protein: CASTLGGTGRGELFF; CDR3 DNA: TGTGCCAGCACCCTGGGAGGGACAGGGCGCGGGGAGCTGTTTTTT
D gene: TRBD2; CDR3 length: 15; clone size: -; V gene: TRBV7-3; J gene: TRBJ2-7; CDR3 protein: CASSSTGTSGDEQYF; CDR3 DNA: TGTGCCAGCAGCTCCACCGGGACTAGCGGGGACGAGCAGTACTTC
D gene: TRBD2; CDR3 length: 15; clone size: -; V gene: TRBV5-1; J gene: TRBJ2-5; CDR3 protein: CASSLVIAGKETQYF; CDR3 DNA: TGCGCCAGCAGCTTGGTAATAGCGGGGAAGGAGACCCAGTACTTC
D gene: TRBD1; CDR3 length: 15; clone size: -; V gene: TRBV28; J gene: TRBJ2-1; CDR3 protein: CASRESGQRNNEQFF; CDR3 DNA: TGTGCCAGCAGGGAGTCGGGACAGAGAAACAATGAGCAGTTCTTC
D gene: -; CDR3 length: 15; clone size: -; V gene: TRBV27; J gene: TRBJ1-5; CDR3 protein: CASSLGGASNQPQHF; CDR3 DNA: TGTGCCAGCAGTTTAGGGGGGGCTTCCAATCAGCCCCAGCATTTT
D gene: TRBD1; CDR3 length: 15; clone size: once; V gene: TRBV5-8; J gene: TRBJ1-4; CDR3 protein: CASSWGTGPGGKLFF; CDR3 DNA: TGTGCCAGCAGCTGGGGGACAGGCCCTGGGGGAAAACTGTTTTTT
D gene: -; CDR3 length: 16; clone size: -; V gene: TRBV19; J gene: TRBJ1-5; CDR3 protein: CASSVGLRGGRQPQHF; CDR3 DNA: TGTGCCAGTAGTGTGGGTTTACGGGGGGGGCGTCAGCCCCAGCATTTT
D gene: -; CDR3 length: 13; clone size: -; V gene: TRBV6-5; J gene: TRBJ1-3; CDR3 protein: CASRTSGGNTIYF; CDR3 DNA: TGTGCCAGCAGGACATCGGGAGGAAACACCATATATTTT
D gene: -; CDR3 length: 15; clone size: -; V gene: TRBV30; J gene: TRBJ2-7; CDR3 protein: CAWSVSGGTPYEQYF; CDR3 DNA: TGTGCCTGGAGTGTGTCCGGGGGTACCCCCTACGAGCAGTACTTC
D gene: -; CDR3 length: 16; clone size: -; V gene: TRBV28; J gene: TRBJ2-7; CDR3 protein: CASSFVGQALSYEQYF; CDR3 DNA: TGTGCCAGCAGTTTTGTGGGGCAGGCACTATCCTACGAGCAGTACTTC
D gene: -; CDR3 length: 16; clone size: once; V gene: TRBV5-1; J gene: TRBJ1-1; CDR3 protein: CASSLGGAALNTEAFF; CDR3 DNA: TGCGCCAGCAGCTTGGGAGGTGCGGCTCTGAACACTGAAGCTTTCTTT
D gene: TRBD1; CDR3 length: 15; clone size: -; V gene: TRBV5-1; J gene: TRBJ1-4; CDR3 protein: CASSFPGTGDEKLFF; CDR3 DNA: TGCGCCAGCAGCTTCCCTGGGACAGGGGATGAAAAACTGTTTTTT
D gene: -; CDR3 length: 19; clone size: -; V gene: TRBV12-5; J gene: TRBJ1-2; CDR3 protein: CASGLVPELLMTVPFGYTF; CDR3 DNA: TGTGCTAGTGGTTTGGTACCGGAACTGCTGATGACAGTGCCTTTCGGCTACACCTTC
D gene: -; CDR3 length: 13; clone size: once; V gene: TRBV7-3; J gene: TRBJ1-1; CDR3 protein: CASSHGSNTEAFF; CDR3 DNA: TGTGCCAGCAGCCACGGGTCGAACACTGAAGCTTTCTTT
D gene: -; CDR3 length: 13; clone size: few; V gene: TRBV19; J gene: TRBJ1-2; CDR3 protein: CASRPGDPYGYTF; CDR3 DNA: TGTGCCAGTAGACCAGGGGACCCCTATGGCTACACCTTC
D gene: -; CDR3 length: 15; clone size: -; V gene: TRBV19; J gene: TRBJ1-3; CDR3 protein: CASSPTEISGNTIYF; CDR3 DNA: TGTGCCAGTAGCCCGACAGAGATCTCTGGAAACACCATATATTTT
D gene: TRBD1; CDR3 length: 13; clone size: -; V gene: TRBV11-2; J gene: TRBJ2-5; CDR3 protein: CASSFDRGETQYF; CDR3 DNA: TGTGCCAGCAGCTTCGACAGGGGAGAGACCCAGTACTTC
D gene: TRBD1; CDR3 length: 14; clone size: -; V gene: TRBV11-2; J gene: TRBJ2-7; CDR3 protein: CASSLQTGGAEQYF; CDR3 DNA: TGTGCCAGCAGCTTACAGACAGGGGGGGCCGAGCAGTACTTC
D gene: -; CDR3 length: 14; clone size: -; V gene: TRBV6-5; J gene: TRBJ2-5; CDR3 protein: CASNLRGLEETQYF; CDR3 DNA: TGTGCCAGCAACCTTAGAGGGTTAGAAGAGACCCAGTACTTC
D gene: TRBD1; CDR3 length: 17; clone size: -; V gene: TRBV5-1; J gene: TRBJ1-1; CDR3 protein: CASSPPGQGIGNTEAFF; CDR3 DNA: TGCGCCAGCAGCCCCCCGGGACAGGGGATCGGGAACACTGAAGCTTTCTTT
D gene: TRBD1; CDR3 length: 15; clone size: -; V gene: TRBV4-2; J gene: TRBJ2-7; CDR3 protein: CASSQATGSSYEQYF; CDR3 DNA: TGTGCCAGCAGCCAAGCGACAGGGAGCTCCTACGAGCAGTACTTC
D gene: -; CDR3 length: 14; clone size: -; V gene: TRBV7-8; J gene: TRBJ2-5; CDR3 protein: CASSYMGATETQYF; CDR3 DNA: TGTGCCAGCAGTTATATGGGGGCCACGGAGACCCAGTACTTC
D gene: TRBD1; CDR3 length: 14; clone size: few; V gene: TRBV7-2; J gene: TRBJ1-2; CDR3 protein: CASSLGQGNYGYTF; CDR3 DNA: TGTGCCAGCAGCTTAGGACAGGGGAACTATGGCTACACCTTC
D gene: -; CDR3 length: 12; clone size: once; V gene: TRBV18; J gene: TRBJ2-1; CDR3 protein: CASSAASEEQFF; CDR3 DNA: TGTGCCAGCTCAGCAGCTAGCGAGGAGCAGTTCTTC
D gene: -; CDR3 length: 13; clone size: few; V gene: TRBV6-5; J gene: TRBJ1-6; CDR3 protein: CASRPRHNSPLHF; CDR3 DNA: TGTGCTTCTAGGCCGAGGCATAATTCACCCCTCCACTTT
D gene: -; CDR3 length: 13; clone size: -; V gene: TRBV6-5; J gene: TRBJ1-1; CDR3 protein: CASSYNPGTEAFF; CDR3 DNA: TGTGCCAGCAGTTATAATCCGGGTACTGAAGCTTTCTTT
D gene: -; CDR3 length: 12; clone size: -; V gene: TRBV7-9; J gene: TRBJ1-5; CDR3 protein: CASSLGLGVQHF; CDR3 DNA: TGTGCCAGCAGCTTAGGGCTAGGGGTCCAGCATTTT
D gene: -; CDR3 length: 11; clone size: -; V gene: TRBV6-2/TRBV6-3; J gene: TRBJ1-2; CDR3 protein: CASSSSGNGAF; CDR3 DNA: TGTGCCAGCAGTTCGTCAGGGAACGGAGCCTTC
D gene: TRBD1; CDR3 length: 15; clone size: -; V gene: TRBV3-1/TRBV3-2; J gene: TRBJ2-2; CDR3 protein: CASSRDRRNTGELFF; CDR3 DNA: TGTGCCAGCAGCCGGGACAGAAGGAACACCGGGGAGCTGTTTTTT
D gene: -; CDR3 length: 14; clone size: few; V gene: TRBV5-5; J gene: TRBJ1-6; CDR3 protein: CASSLAGFNSPLHF; CDR3 DNA: TGTGCCAGCAGCTTGGCAGGGTTCAATTCACCCCTCCACTTT
D gene: TRBD2; CDR3 length: 17; clone size: -; V gene: TRBV24-1; J gene: TRBJ2-3; CDR3 protein: CATSDPTSGGGTDTQYF; CDR3 DNA: TGTGCCACCAGTGACCCCACTAGTGGGGGGGGCACAGATACGCAGTATTTT